These 10 T cell receptor beta chains share one sample of origin, sequenced in a study of T cell repertoires and HLA-DP antigens (dated by TCRdb to between 2017 and 2018). Library method: the immunoSEQ multiplex PCR assay. Sourced from immuneACCESS, this table was stored by TCRdb with only in-frame sequences that have V and J called. A share of the clones is absent; for the studies checked, an unresolved V gene accounts for under half, and the remainder has no known explanation. For this sample the table gives roughly 73,000 clones, of which about four fifths were detected only once. Roughly 1.5% of the sample is taken by the ten largest. Antigens for these TCRs are unknown. The specimen was CD4+ T cells from PBMCs. Receptors originate from a man in his sixties in good health and CMV-seronegative.

The rearrangement links TRBV2 to TRBJ1-4; 7 bases are a match to TRBD1. CDR3 size: 15 residues. The V and J ends lost 3 bases and 8 bases, in that order; junction bases with no gene match: 9. Germline V gene data show CDR1 as SNHLY and CDR2 as FYNNEI. CDR3 protein: CASSDPTGRNEKLFF. For the CDR3, the DNA is TGTGCCAGCAGTGACCCGACAGGGCGGAACGAAAAACTGTTTTTT.

The rearrangement links TRBV6-1 to TRBJ1-5; D possibly corresponds to TRBD1 (6 bases). The CDR3 covers 13 residues. Trimming shortened V by 6 bases and J by 7 bases, and 13 bases separated the two germline ends. Germline CDR1 is MNHNS and CDR2 is SASEGT. CDR3 DNA: TGTGCCAGCAGGGACGCGACAGGACAGCCCCAGCATTTT. It translates to CASRDATGQPQHF.

The chain recombines TRBV18 with TRBJ2-1, with D unclear. Looked up from germline, CDR1 is KGHSH and CDR2 is LQKENI. The ends were cut back, 3 bases at V and 6 bases at J, with 6 bases in the middle. This CDR3 has 12 residues. CDR3 in DNA: TGTGCCAGCTCACCTTATACCAATGAGCAGTTCTTC. Protein: CASSPYTNEQFF.

CDR3: CASSLGLAGNEQFF. The DNA of the CDR3 is TGTGCCAGCTCCTTGGGACTAGCTGGCAATGAGCAGTTCTTC. The rearrangement links TRBV18 to TRBJ2-1; 9 nucleotides align to TRBD2. V gave up 6 bases and J gave up 6 bases; unmatched junction bases: 6. Germline V lookup: CDR1 KGHSH, CDR2 LQKENI. The CDR3 sequence is 14 residues long.

The genes are TRBV29-1 and TRBJ2-5; perhaps TRBD2 as D (6 bases). Per the germline V gene, CDR1 is SQVTM and CDR2 is ANQGSEA. V lost 2 bases and J 5 bases, leaving 15 bases between the germline ends. The CDR3 is made up of 14 amino acids. Written as DNA, the CDR3 is TGCAGCGTTGAACAAGGGTGGGCGGGGGAGACCCAGTACTTC. As protein: CSVEQGWAGETQYF.

J is TRBJ1-1 and V is TRBV15; the D is unclear. There are 14 residues in the CDR3. Germline CDR1 LNHNV, CDR2 YYDKDF (reference sequence). V was trimmed by 0 bases and J by 1 base, leaving 6 bases between them. DNA for the CDR3: TGTGCCACCAGCAGAGATCCAGGGAACACTGAAGCTTTCTTT. Encoded protein: CATSRDPGNTEAFF. Supplemented by reference TRBV15 and TRBJ1-1, the full variable domain reads DAMVIQNPRYQVTQFGKPVTLSCSQTLNHNVMYWYQQKSSQAPKLLFHYYDKDFNNEADTPDNFQSRRPNTSFCFLDIRSPGLGDTAMYLCATSRDPGNTEAFFGQGTRLTVV.

The rearrangement uses TRBV5-1 and TRBJ1-6, with D uncertain. Germline CDR1 SGHRS, CDR2 YFSETQ. CDR3 length: 15 residues. Trimming removed 4 bases from V and 10 bases from J, with 18 bases in between. CDR3 sequence (DNA): TGCGCCAGCAGCCCCGGCCGGGTGGAGGGCTCACCCCTCCACTTT. Translation: CASSPGRVEGSPLHF.

This chain links TRBV7-2 with TRBJ2-1; tentatively, D is TRBD1 (6 bases). Germline CDR1 reads SGHTA; CDR2 reads FQGNSA. V lost 1 base and J 12 bases, leaving 10 bases between the germline ends. This CDR3 contains 12 residues. CDR3 sequence reads: CASSLVAQGQFF. The CDR3 coding sequence is TGTGCCAGCAGCTTAGTAGCACAGGGGCAGTTCTTC.

The table lists this clone with a few counts. This sequence joins TRBV11-3 and TRBJ2-3, with D unclear. Germline V gene data show CDR1 as SGHNT and CDR2 as YENEEA. Trimming took 1 base from V and 2 from J, leaving 10 bases between them. This CDR3 has 15 residues. Written as DNA, the CDR3 is TGTGCCAGCAGCTTAGGGTGGCTAGACACAGATACGCAGTATTTT. This sequence encodes CASSLGWLDTDTQYF. The full variable domain, with the rest looked up from reference TRBV11-3 and TRBJ2-3, is EAGVVQSPRYKIIEKKQPVAFWCNPISGHNTLYWYLQNLGQGPELLIRYENEEAVDDSQLPKDRFSAERLKGVDSTLKIQPAELGDSAVYLCASSLGWLDTDTQYFGPGTRLTVL.

The chain uses TRBV5-6 and TRBJ2-7; 13 nucleotides match TRBD2. The V gene end was trimmed by 4 bases and the J gene end by 6 bases; junction bases not matched to a gene: 4. From germline, CDR1 is SGHDT and CDR2 YYEEEE. CDR3 length equals 14 residues. CDR3 DNA: TGTGCCAGCAGCCGGACTAGCGGGAGAGCCGAGCAGTACGTC. The encoded protein is CASSRTSGRAEQYV.